This TCR beta chain was sequenced in a study of tumor-infiltrating lymphocytes in primary liver carcinoma. Whole-study context: The patient group consisted of men and women aged 30 to 69 years. Between roughly 4.2 and 10 cm across, the tumors were all of stage T1-T3 N0M0.

Making TCR beta cDNA involved approximately 510 ng total RNA and a constant-region primer. Three nested multiplex PCR rounds, a slightly modified ARM-PCR, produced the libraries for TCR beta. Running 10 cycles apiece, the first two PCR rounds relied on TRBV1-TRBV30 forward primers together with a C-beta reverse primer. MiXCR was run by TCRdb on the multiplex PCR reads, yielding one entry per CDR3 protein. This table holds approximately 330,000 distinct CDR3 sequences, less than 75% found once. The germline V gene has CDR1 SGHAT and CDR2 FQNNGV. This CDR3 spans 14 amino acids. This clonotype was picked up one time. The junction does not match germline at one end; this may be a read error. They got blood RNA out of unsorted whole blood and also pulled out germline DNA. Chronic HBV infection affected patients, none of whom had received treatment.

Sequencing was carried out using peripheral blood. The chain uses TRBV11-2 and TRBJ1-1; no reliable D call. This TCR was sampled from a middle-aged man with primary liver carcinoma and hepatitis B virus infection. The CDR3 reads CTSSLAMMNTEAFF. The DNA of the CDR3 is TGTACCAGTAGCTTAGCGATGATGAACACTGAAGCTTTCTTT.